This TCR beta chain was captured by sequencing in a study of shared clonotypes between healthy human individuals. Study conclusions and caveats: Rarefaction showed sorted-subset sequencing was incomplete despite large depth.

Nashville, Tennessee was home to all donors, each a Caucasian adult. The CDR3 loop spans 12 amino acids. With 11 bases removed from V and 5 bases from J, the gap between germline ends came to 12 bases. Looked up from germline, CDR1 is MDHEN and CDR2 is SYDVKM. Deep-level running was used for the assay. Methods used by the authors: Because ImmunoSEQ provided only junction sequences with no quality scores, the filtering differed. Sequenced by immunoSEQ multiplex PCR; TCRdb stores in-frame clones only, minus some. That table is the source of V, J and clone size, and D and trimming were worked out from the DNA. The data show more than 2 million clones, with 85% to 95% seen just once and roughly 0.13% held by the top ten. Concerning this clone: As yet, its antigen is unknown.

This TCR derives from a man in his late teens or twenties in good health. Input material: naive CD4+ T cells sorted from blood. Subset indicated: CD45RA+ positively selected. This rearrangement joins TRBV28 to TRBJ1-4; D might be TRBD1 (6 bases). The CDR3 region is CASQGQNEKLFF. CDR3 bases: TGTGCCTCACAGGGTCAGAATGAAAAACTGTTTTTT. Combining the CDR3 with reference TRBV28 and TRBJ1-4 gives the whole variable domain DVKVTQSSRYLVKRTGEKVFLECVQDMDHENMFWYRQDPGLGLRLIYFSYDVKMKEKGDIPEGYSVSREKKERFSLILESASTNQTSMYLCASQGQNEKLFFGSGTQLSVL.